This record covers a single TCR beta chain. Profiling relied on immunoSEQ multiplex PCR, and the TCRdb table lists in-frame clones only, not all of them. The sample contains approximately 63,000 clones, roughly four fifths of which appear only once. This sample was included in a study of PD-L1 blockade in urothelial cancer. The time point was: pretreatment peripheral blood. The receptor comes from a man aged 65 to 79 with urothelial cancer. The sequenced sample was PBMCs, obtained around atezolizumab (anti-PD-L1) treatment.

The CDR3 loop is CASSLRRGLAGEETQYF. Here the CDR3 DNA reads TGTGCCAGCAGCCTTCGAAGGGGGCTAGCGGGGGAAGAGACCCAGTACTTC. This sequence joins TRBV9 and TRBJ2-5, with 10 bases lining up with TRBD2. This CDR3 comprises 17 residues. V shed 4 bases and J 3 bases; nucleotides not matched to a gene: 12. From germline, CDR1 is SGDLS and CDR2 YYNGEE.